Each of the 29 T cell receptor beta chains below was sequenced from the same sample in a study of T cell responses to AZD1222 COVID-19 vaccine. Only in-frame clones appear in the TCRdb table, and some are missing; sequencing was by immunoSEQ multiplex PCR. The table lists 150,000 to 200,000 clones, approximately 95% of them singletons. This material consisted of peripheral blood, taken 28 days after the second dose of the MenACWY control vaccine. The source of these receptors is an adult who received the MenACWY meningococcal vaccine as a control.

The chain links TRBV30 to TRBJ2-6, with TRBD1 matching 7 bases. CDR1 is GTSNPN, CDR2 SVGIG, per germline (reference sequence). V was clipped by 5 bases and J by 0 bases; unmatched bases: 7. CDR3 length: 16 residues. The CDR3 region is CAWQNRGNSGANVLTF. DNA for the CDR3: TGTGCCTGGCAAAACAGGGGAAACTCTGGGGCCAACGTCCTGACTTTC.

Turning to this clone: Other DNA sequences of this sample code for an identical CDR3. This sequence joins TRBV18 and TRBJ1-1; D is uncertain. The germline V and J ends were trimmed by 3 bases and 0 bases, with 5 bases remaining between them. CDR1 is KGHSH and CDR2 is LQKENI in the germline V gene. The CDR3 contains 13 residues. In DNA form, the CDR3 reads TGTGCCAGCTCACCCTCGATGAACACTGAAGCTTTCTTT. Its translation is CASSPSMNTEAFF.

V gene TRBV19 combines with J gene TRBJ1-1; D call uncertain. Germline CDR1 LNHDA, CDR2 SQIVND (reference sequence). This CDR3 is 13 amino acids long. V shed 6 bases and J shed 1 base, with 9 bases lying between them. The CDR3 region is CASSMGPNTEAFF. The CDR3 DNA sequence: TGTGCCAGTAGCATGGGCCCGAACACTGAAGCTTTCTTT.

V is TRBV7-2 and J is TRBJ1-1, with a tentative D call TRBD1 (6 bases). The germline CDR1 and CDR2 sequences are SGHTA and FQGNSA. V dropped 6 bases and J dropped 0 bases, with 14 bases sitting between them. This CDR3 comprises 15 residues. The CDR3 DNA reads TGTGCCAGCAGGAAAAACAGGGCTCTGAACACTGAAGCTTTCTTT. It translates to CASRKNRALNTEAFF.

The chain combines TRBV4-2 with TRBJ2-5; no definite D call. Germline V CDR1 and CDR2: LGHNA, YNFKEQ. Trimming shortened V by 0 bases and J by 4 bases, and 6 bases separated the two germline ends. This CDR3 contains 13 residues. The CDR3 sequence: CASSQDQGETQYF. DNA for the CDR3: TGTGCCAGCAGCCAAGATCAAGGAGAGACCCAGTACTTC.

V and J are TRBV19 and TRBJ1-1; TRBD1 is a possible D gene (5 bases). CDR1 and CDR2 from the germline V gene are LNHDA and SQIVND (reference sequence). Between the trimmed V and J ends, which lost 4 bases and 10 bases, there was a span of 16 bases. This CDR3 has 13 amino acids. The CDR3, as DNA: TGTGCCAGTAGTAACATGGCCCGGGACGGAGCTTTCTTT. Its protein is CASSNMARDGAFF.

This clone was detected only once. V is TRBV10-1 and J is TRBJ2-3; 8 bases match TRBD1. Germline CDR1 and CDR2: WNHNN and SYGVQD (reference sequence). V lost 7 bases, J lost 5 bases, and 14 bases stayed unmatched. The CDR3 consists of 16 residues. CDR3 coding DNA: TGCGCCAGCAATGACCAGAGACAGGGGCCCATAGATACGCAGTATTTT. Amino acid sequence: CASNDQRQGPIDTQYF.

This clone was found once. The J gene is TRBJ2-1, the V gene TRBV2; D may correspond to TRBD1 or TRBD2 (5 bases each). The CDR3 sequence is 15 residues long. Looked up from germline, CDR1 is SNHLY and CDR2 is FYNNEI. V was trimmed by 4 bases and J by 2 bases, leaving 12 bases between them. The CDR3 region is CASSGTGPAYNEQFF. In DNA, the CDR3 is TGTGCCAGCAGTGGAACGGGGCCCGCCTACAATGAGCAGTTCTTC.

This chain joins TRBV30 and TRBJ1-6, with D hard to call. CDR3 length equals 16 residues. Trimming removed 4 bases at V and 10 bases at J, with 23 bases between. Germline-derived CDR1 and CDR2 are GTSNPN and SVGIG (reference sequence). CDR3 bases: TGTGCCTGGACCGTGTATGGCCGTCGGGAGGGATCACCCCTCCACTTT. Its translation: CAWTVYGRREGSPLHF.

The V and J genes are TRBV7-8 and TRBJ1-1; 8 bases agree with TRBD1. The V segment lost 5 bases and the J segment 5 bases; nucleotides outside the gene matches: 4. The length of the CDR3 is 13 residues. Germline V CDR1 and CDR2: SGHVS, FQNEAQ. CDR3 DNA: TGTGCCAGCAGCGTAGGACAGGGAACTGAAGCTTTCTTT. Protein product: CASSVGQGTEAFF.

The rearrangement links TRBV5-1 to TRBJ2-7; no clear D. This CDR3 region has 14 residues. Trimming took 0 bases from V and 0 from J, leaving 7 bases between them. Germline CDR1 is SGHRS and CDR2 is YFSETQ. The CDR3 bases are TGCGCCAGCAGCTTGGCGGCAAGCTCCTACGAGCAGTACTTC. Its protein product is CASSLAASSYEQYF. Combining the CDR3 with reference TRBV5-1 and TRBJ2-7 gives the whole variable domain KAGVTQTPRYLIKTRGQQVTLSCSPISGHRSVSWYQQTPGQGLQFLFEYFSETQRNKGNFPGRFSGRQFSNSRSEMNVSTLELGDSALYLCASSLAASSYEQYFGPGTRLTVT.

The CDR3 region has the DNA TGTGCCTGGAACCGGGGGCTAACAGATACGCAGTATTTT. It translates to CAWNRGLTDTQYF. The genes are TRBV30 and TRBJ2-3; D tentatively fits TRBD1 or TRBD2 (6 bases each). Trimming shortened V by 4 bases and J by 3 bases, and 11 bases separated the two germline ends. Per germline, CDR1 GTSNPN and CDR2 SVGIG (reference sequence). The CDR3 runs 13 residues.

The chain is built from TRBV30 and TRBJ1-5; D not resolved. The ends were cut back, 8 bases at V and 0 bases at J, with 26 bases in the middle. Germline V gene sequence: CDR1 GTSNPN, CDR2 SVGIG (reference sequence). This CDR3 comprises 18 residues. The CDR3 bases are TGTGCCGGCTGTGGAGGAATGACGGCAGAGATTAGCAATCAGCCCCAGCATTTT. It is translated as CAGCGGMTAEISNQPQHF.

The rearrangement links TRBV27 to TRBJ1-3; TRBD1 matches at 8 bases. V lost 2 bases, J lost 0 bases, and 9 bases stayed unmatched. The CDR3 runs 18 residues. Per germline, CDR1 MNHEY and CDR2 SMNVEV (reference sequence). Here the CDR3 reads CASSLNMDRVNSGNTIYF. In nucleotides, the CDR3 is TGTGCCAGCAGTTTAAACATGGACAGGGTAAACTCTGGAAACACCATATATTTT.

The CDR3 DNA follows: TGTGCCAGCAATGCAGGGTGGGGTGAAAAACTGTTTTTT. Residues: CASNAGWGEKLFF. V usage is TRBV6-5 and J usage is TRBJ1-4; a weak D match, TRBD1 (5 bases). V shed 7 bases and J shed 7 bases, with 13 bases lying between them. Germline V lookup: CDR1 MNHEY, CDR2 SVGAGI. CDR3 size: 13 residues.

The rearrangement links TRBV6-5 to TRBJ1-2; TRBD1 is a possible D gene (5 bases). Germline CDR1 MNHEY, CDR2 SVGAGI. This CDR3 is built from 13 residues. V was cut by 0 bases and J by 8 bases, with 10 bases left in between. The CDR3 DNA is TGTGCCAGCAGTTACTCGAATTCAGGGGGCTACACCTTC. It encodes CASSYSNSGGYTF.

CDR3 protein: CASSRRGNTGELFF. The CDR3 nucleotides read TGTGCCAGCAGCCGGAGGGGGAACACCGGGGAGCTGTTTTTT. This chain links TRBV11-2 with TRBJ2-2; D perhaps matches TRBD2 (6 bases). The germline V gene encodes CDR1 SGHAT and CDR2 FQNNGV. V gave up 5 bases and J gave up 1 base, with 8 bases separating them. This CDR3 contains 14 residues.

V usage is TRBV19 and J usage is TRBJ1-5; D gene unclear. CDR1 is LNHDA, CDR2 SQIVND, per germline (reference sequence). This CDR3 is 16 amino acids long. Trimming pared 3 bases from V and 4 bases from J, leaving 16 bases between. The CDR3, as DNA: TGTGCCAGTAGTATTTCCGGCTACCTCTTGAATCAGCCCCAGCATTTT. Its protein product is CASSISGYLLNQPQHF.

CDR3 region: CASSSAGITEAFF. As DNA, the CDR3 is TGTGCCAGCAGCTCCGCCGGGATCACTGAAGCTTTCTTT. The chain couples TRBV5-4 to TRBJ1-1, with unresolved D. CDR1 is SGHNT and CDR2 is YYREEE in the germline V gene (reference sequence). CDR3 length: 13 residues. The V gene lost 3 bases and the J gene lost 4 bases, with 10 bases spanning the gap.

The rearrangement uses TRBV30 and TRBJ1-6, with D perhaps TRBD1 (5 bases). Trimming cost V 8 bases and J 6 bases, with 17 bases left between them. Germline values: CDR1 GTSNPN, CDR2 SVGIG (reference sequence). CDR3 length equals 14 residues. CDR3 nucleotides: TGTGCCCGGAAGGCCGGGGGGACTAATTCACCCCTCCACTTT. This translates into CARKAGGTNSPLHF.

V gene TRBV10-2 combines with J gene TRBJ1-2, with no clear D. The CDR3 has 13 residues. The V end lost 6 bases, the J end lost 1 base, and 9 bases lay between the germline ends. Germline V gene sequence: CDR1 WSHSY, CDR2 SAAADI. The CDR3 here is CASRVNGNYGYTF. The CDR3, as DNA: TGCGCCAGCAGAGTCAACGGTAACTATGGCTACACCTTC.

The rearrangement links TRBV10-3 to TRBJ2-7, with D possibly matching TRBD1 (6 bases). The CDR3 sequence is 12 residues long. In germline, CDR1 is ENHRY, CDR2 SYGVKD. V shed 8 bases and J shed 4 bases, with 12 bases lying between them. DNA for the CDR3: TGTGCCATCGGTAGGGACAATTACGAGCAGTACTTC. Its translation: CAIGRDNYEQYF.

This chain links TRBV20-1 with TRBJ1-1; weak D call: TRBD1 (5 bases). The CDR3 has 11 amino acids. Germline CDR1 reads DFQATT; CDR2 reads SNEGSKA (reference sequence). Between the trimmed V and J ends, which lost 3 bases and 7 bases, there was a span of 9 bases. CDR3 in DNA: TGCAGTGCTAGGCTGGGGGTTGAAGCTTTCTTT. As protein: CSARLGVEAFF.

The gene calls are TRBV5-4 and TRBJ1-2, with a tentative D call TRBD1 (6 bases). Looked up from germline, CDR1 is SGHNT and CDR2 is YYREEE (reference sequence). The CDR3 has 12 amino acids. The V end was cut by 4 bases, the J end by 5 bases, with 9 bases between. CDR3 sequence reads: CASSRGEYGYTF. In nucleotides, the CDR3 is TGTGCCAGCAGCAGGGGGGAATATGGCTACACCTTC. Based on the CDR3 plus reference TRBV5-4 and TRBJ1-2, the full variable domain is ETGVTQSPTHLIKTRGQQVTLRCSSQSGHNTVSWYQQALGQGPQFIFQYYREEENGRGNFPPRFSGLQFPNYSSELNVNALELDDSALYLCASSRGEYGYTFGSGTRLTVV.

Points on this clone: Mismatch with germline at one junction end may stem from a read error. The chain employs TRBV11-2 and TRBJ1-1; D gene ambiguous. The germline gives CDR1 SGHAT, CDR2 FQNNGV. The CDR3 length is 13 residues. The CDR3 loop is CASTLFQATEAFF. The CDR3 DNA reads as TGTGCCAGCACCTTATTTCAAGCCACTGAAGCTTTCTTT.

The V and J genes are TRBV10-2 and TRBJ2-3, with 12 bases that match TRBD2. Per the germline V gene, CDR1 is WSHSY and CDR2 is SAAADI. The CDR3 spans 18 residues. The V segment lost 7 bases and the J segment 2 bases; nucleotides outside the gene matches: 13. This chain's CDR3 is CASTESSTSGGSTDTQYF. CDR3 nucleotide sequence: TGCGCCAGCACCGAATCCTCGACTAGCGGGGGATCCACAGATACGCAGTATTTT.

The chain combines TRBV6-5 with TRBJ2-1; tentatively, D is TRBD2 (6 bases). Trimming removed 8 bases at V and 6 bases at J, with 17 bases between. The CDR3 is made up of 14 amino acids. From germline, CDR1 is MNHEY and CDR2 SVGAGI. CDR3 amino acids: CASLGLSPINEQFF. In nucleotides, the CDR3 is TGTGCCAGCCTTGGACTATCCCCCATCAATGAGCAGTTCTTC.

The J gene is TRBJ2-7, the V gene TRBV27; TRBD2 is a possible D gene (5 bases). This CDR3 is 13 amino acids long. Germline V gives CDR1 MNHEY, CDR2 SMNVEV (reference sequence). V lost 6 bases to trimming and J lost 2 bases, with 11 bases between them. In DNA, the CDR3 is TGTGCCAGCAGACTGACGGGAACCTACGAGCAGTACTTC. Residues: CASRLTGTYEQYF.

The J gene is TRBJ1-2, the V gene TRBV2; 9 bases are shared with TRBD1. Looked up from germline, CDR1 is SNHLY and CDR2 is FYNNEI. After removal of 10 bases from V and 1 base from J, the junction contained 10 bases not matched to a gene. The length of the CDR3 is 15 residues. This CDR3 reads CATEGQGLGNYGYTF. The CDR3 nucleotides read TGTGCCACCGAAGGACAGGGGTTGGGTAACTATGGCTACACCTTC.